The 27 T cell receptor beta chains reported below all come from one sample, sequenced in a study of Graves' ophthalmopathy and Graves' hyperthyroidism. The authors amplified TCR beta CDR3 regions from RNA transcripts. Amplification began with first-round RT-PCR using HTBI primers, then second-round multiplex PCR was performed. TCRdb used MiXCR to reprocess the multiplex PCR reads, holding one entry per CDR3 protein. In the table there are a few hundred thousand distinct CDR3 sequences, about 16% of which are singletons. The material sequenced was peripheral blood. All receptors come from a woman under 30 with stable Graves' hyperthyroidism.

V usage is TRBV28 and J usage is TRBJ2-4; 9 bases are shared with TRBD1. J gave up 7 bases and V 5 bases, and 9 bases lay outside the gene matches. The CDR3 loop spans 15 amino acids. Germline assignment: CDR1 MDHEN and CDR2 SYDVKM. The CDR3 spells CASSTEQGARNIQYF. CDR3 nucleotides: TGTGCCAGCAGTACAGAACAGGGGGCGAGGAACATTCAGTACTTC.

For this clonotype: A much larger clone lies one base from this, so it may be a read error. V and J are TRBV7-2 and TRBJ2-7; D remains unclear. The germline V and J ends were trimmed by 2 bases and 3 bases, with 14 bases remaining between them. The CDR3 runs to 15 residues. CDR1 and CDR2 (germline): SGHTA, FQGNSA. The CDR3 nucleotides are TGTGCCAGCAGCTTAACTGCTTGCAGGAACTACGAGCAGTACTTC. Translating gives CASSLTACRNYEQYF.

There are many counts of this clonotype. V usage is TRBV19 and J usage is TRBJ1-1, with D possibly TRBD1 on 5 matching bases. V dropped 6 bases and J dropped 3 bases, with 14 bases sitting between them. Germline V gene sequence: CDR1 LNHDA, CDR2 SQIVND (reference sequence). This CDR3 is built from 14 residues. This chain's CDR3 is CASRTGPKDTEAFF. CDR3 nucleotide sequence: TGTGCCAGTAGGACGGGACCGAAGGACACTGAAGCTTTCTTT. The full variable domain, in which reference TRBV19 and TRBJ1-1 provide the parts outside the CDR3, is DGGITQSPKYLFRKEGQNVTLSCEQNLNHDAMYWYRQDPGQGLRLIYYSQIVNDFQKGDIAEGYSVSREKKESFPLTVTSAQKNPTAFYLCASRTGPKDTEAFFGQGTRLTVV.

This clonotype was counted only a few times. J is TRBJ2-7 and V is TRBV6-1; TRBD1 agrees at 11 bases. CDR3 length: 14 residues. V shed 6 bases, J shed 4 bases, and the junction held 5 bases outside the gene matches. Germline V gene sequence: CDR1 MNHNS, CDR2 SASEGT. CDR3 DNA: TGTGCCAGCAGATGGGACAGGGGGTATTACGAGCAGTACTTC. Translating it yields CASRWDRGYYEQYF.

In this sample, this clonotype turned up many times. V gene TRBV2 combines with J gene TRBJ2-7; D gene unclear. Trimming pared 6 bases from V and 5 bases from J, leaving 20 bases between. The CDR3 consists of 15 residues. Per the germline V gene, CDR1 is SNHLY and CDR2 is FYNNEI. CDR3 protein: CASSPSRPVQDEQYF. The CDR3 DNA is TGTGCCAGCAGCCCAAGCCGACCCGTCCAGGACGAGCAGTACTTC.

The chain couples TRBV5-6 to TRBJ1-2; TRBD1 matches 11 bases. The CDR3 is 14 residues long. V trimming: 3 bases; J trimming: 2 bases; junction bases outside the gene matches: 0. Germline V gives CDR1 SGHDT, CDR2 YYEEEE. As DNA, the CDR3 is TGTGCCAGCAGCTGGGACAGGGGGAACTATGGCTACACCTTC. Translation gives CASSWDRGNYGYTF. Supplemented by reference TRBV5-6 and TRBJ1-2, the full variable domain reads DAGVTQSPTHLIKTRGQQVTLRCSPKSGHDTVSWYQQALGQGPQFIFQYYEEEERQRGNFPDRFSGHQFPNYSSELNVNALLLGDSALYLCASSWDRGNYGYTFGSGTRLTVV.

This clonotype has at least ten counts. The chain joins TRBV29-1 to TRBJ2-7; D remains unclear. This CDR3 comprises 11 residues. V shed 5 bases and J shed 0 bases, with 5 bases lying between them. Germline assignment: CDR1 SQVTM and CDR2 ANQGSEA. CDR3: CSVQDSYEQYF. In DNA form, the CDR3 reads TGCAGCGTTCAGGACTCCTACGAGCAGTACTTC.

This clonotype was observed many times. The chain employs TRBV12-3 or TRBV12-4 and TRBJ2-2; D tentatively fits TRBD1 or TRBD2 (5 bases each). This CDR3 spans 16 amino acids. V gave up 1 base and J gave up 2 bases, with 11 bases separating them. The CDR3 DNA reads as TGTGCCAGCAGTTTAGGGTCCCGGGACAACACCGGGGAGCTGTTTTTT. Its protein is CASSLGSRDNTGELFF.

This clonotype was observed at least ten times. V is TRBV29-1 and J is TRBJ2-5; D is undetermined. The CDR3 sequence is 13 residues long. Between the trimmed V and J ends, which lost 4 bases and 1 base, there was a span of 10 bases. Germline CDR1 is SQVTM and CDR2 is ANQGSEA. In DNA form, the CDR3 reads TGCAGCGTTGCGGCAGCTTTCCAAGAGACCCAGTACTTC. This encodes CSVAAAFQETQYF.

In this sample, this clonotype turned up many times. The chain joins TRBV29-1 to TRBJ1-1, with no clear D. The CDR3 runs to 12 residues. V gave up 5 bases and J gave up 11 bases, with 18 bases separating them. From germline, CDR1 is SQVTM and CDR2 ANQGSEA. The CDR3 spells CSVSGPYLQAFF. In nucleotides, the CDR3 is TGCAGCGTTTCCGGGCCCTACCTCCAGGCTTTCTTT.

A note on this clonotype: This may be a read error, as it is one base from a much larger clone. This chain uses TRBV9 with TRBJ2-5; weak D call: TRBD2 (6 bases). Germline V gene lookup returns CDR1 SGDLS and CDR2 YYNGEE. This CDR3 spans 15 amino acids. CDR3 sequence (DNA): TGTGCCAGCAGCGCGAGAGGGACTTCGGGGGAGACCAAGTACTTC. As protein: CASSARGTSGETKYF.

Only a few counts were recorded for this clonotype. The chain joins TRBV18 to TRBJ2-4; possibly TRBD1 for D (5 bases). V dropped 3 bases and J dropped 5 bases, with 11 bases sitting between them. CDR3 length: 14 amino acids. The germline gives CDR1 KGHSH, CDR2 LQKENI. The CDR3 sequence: CASSPGATENIQYF. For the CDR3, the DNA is TGTGCCAGCTCACCCGGCGCGACAGAAAACATTCAGTACTTC.

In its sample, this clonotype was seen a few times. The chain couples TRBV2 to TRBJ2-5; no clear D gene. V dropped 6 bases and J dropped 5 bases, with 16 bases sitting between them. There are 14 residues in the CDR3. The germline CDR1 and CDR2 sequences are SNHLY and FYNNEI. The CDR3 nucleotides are TGTGCCAGCAGACCTGACGACCTTGGGGAGACCCAGTACTTC. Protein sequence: CASRPDDLGETQYF.

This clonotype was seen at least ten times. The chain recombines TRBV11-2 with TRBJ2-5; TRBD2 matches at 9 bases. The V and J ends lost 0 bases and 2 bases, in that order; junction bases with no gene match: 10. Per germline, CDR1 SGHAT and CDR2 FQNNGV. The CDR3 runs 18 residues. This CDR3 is CASSLDVSSGGLQETQYF. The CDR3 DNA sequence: TGTGCCAGCAGCTTAGACGTCAGTAGCGGGGGCCTACAAGAGACCCAGTACTTC.

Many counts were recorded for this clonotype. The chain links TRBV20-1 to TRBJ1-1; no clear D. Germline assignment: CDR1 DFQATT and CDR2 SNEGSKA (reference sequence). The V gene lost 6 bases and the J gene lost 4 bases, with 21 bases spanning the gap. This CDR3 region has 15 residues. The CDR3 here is CSAIRPLADITEAFF. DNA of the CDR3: TGCAGTGCGATTAGGCCTCTAGCGGATATCACTGAAGCTTTCTTT.

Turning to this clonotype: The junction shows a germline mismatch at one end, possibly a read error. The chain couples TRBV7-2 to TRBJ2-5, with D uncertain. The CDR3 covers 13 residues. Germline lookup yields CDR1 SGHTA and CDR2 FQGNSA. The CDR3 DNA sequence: TGTGCCAGCAGCTTCAGCGCCCTGGAGACCCAGTGCTTC. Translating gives CASSFSALETQCF.

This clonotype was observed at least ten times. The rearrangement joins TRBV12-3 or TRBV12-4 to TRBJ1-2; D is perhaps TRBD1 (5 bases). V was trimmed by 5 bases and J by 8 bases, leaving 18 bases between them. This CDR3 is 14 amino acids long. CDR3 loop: CASSPPAGGSGYTF. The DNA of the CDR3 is TGTGCCAGCAGTCCCCCGGCTGGGGGATCAGGCTACACCTTC.

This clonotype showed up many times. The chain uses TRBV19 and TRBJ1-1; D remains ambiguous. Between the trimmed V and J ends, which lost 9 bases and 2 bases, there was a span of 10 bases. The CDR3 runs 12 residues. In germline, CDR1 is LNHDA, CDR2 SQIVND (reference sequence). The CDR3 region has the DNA TGTGCCAGCATACAGCGAAACACTGAAGCTTTCTTT. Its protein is CASIQRNTEAFF.

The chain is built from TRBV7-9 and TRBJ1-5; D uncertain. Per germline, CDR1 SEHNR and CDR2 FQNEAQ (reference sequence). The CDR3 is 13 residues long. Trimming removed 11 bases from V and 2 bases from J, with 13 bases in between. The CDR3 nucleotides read TGTGCCGGGTCGCGGGGTGGCAATCAGCCCCAGCATTTT. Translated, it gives CAGSRGGNQPQHF.

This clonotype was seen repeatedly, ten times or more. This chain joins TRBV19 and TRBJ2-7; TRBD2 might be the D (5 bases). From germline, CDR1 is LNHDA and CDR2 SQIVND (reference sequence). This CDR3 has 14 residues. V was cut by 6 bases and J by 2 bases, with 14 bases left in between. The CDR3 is CASSPSSLAYEQYF. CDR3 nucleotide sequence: TGTGCCAGTAGCCCTAGCAGCCTTGCCTACGAGCAGTACTTC.

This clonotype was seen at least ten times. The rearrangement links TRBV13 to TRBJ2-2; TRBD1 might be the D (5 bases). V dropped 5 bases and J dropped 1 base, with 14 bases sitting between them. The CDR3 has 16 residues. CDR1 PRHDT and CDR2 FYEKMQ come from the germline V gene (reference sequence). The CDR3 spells CASSPRQIMNTGELFF. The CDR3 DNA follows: TGTGCCAGCAGCCCGAGACAGATAATGAACACCGGGGAGCTGTTTTTT.

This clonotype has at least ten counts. CDR3 bases: TGCAGTGCTATGCCCCGGGACCGGTCTTGGGATCAGCCCCAGCATTTT. Translating gives CSAMPRDRSWDQPQHF. The chain combines TRBV20-1 with TRBJ1-5, with a weak D call TRBD1 (5 bases). This CDR3 is 16 amino acids long. Looked up from germline, CDR1 is DFQATT and CDR2 is SNEGSKA (reference sequence). The V and J ends lost 4 bases and 5 bases respectively, with 21 bases between them.

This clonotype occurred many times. The CDR3: CAISGRDQDYGYTF. The CDR3 coding sequence is TGTGCCATCAGTGGGAGGGACCAGGACTATGGCTACACCTTC. The chain combines TRBV10-3 with TRBJ1-2, with a possible D match to TRBD1 (5 bases). Germline CDR1 is ENHRY and CDR2 is SYGVKD. The CDR3 is made up of 14 amino acids. V dropped 4 bases and J dropped 3 bases, with 12 bases sitting between them.

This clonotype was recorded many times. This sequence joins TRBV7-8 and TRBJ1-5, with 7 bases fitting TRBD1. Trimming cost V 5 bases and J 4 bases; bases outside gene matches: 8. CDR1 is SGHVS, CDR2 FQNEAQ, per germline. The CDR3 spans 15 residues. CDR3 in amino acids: CASSQVPGGNQPQHF. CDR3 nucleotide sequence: TGTGCCAGCAGCCAAGTCCCAGGGGGTAATCAGCCCCAGCATTTT.

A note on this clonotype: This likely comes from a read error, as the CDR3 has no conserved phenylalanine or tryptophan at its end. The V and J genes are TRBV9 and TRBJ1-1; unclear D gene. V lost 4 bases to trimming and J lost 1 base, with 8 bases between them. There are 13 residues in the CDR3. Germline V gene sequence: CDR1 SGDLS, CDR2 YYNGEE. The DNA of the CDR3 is TGTGCCAGCAGCCTAGATCCGAACACTGAAGCTTTCTCT. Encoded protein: CASSLDPNTEAFS.

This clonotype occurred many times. CDR3 protein: CATSRDGARGNIQYF. The DNA for the CDR3 is TGTGCCACCAGCAGGGACGGAGCCCGAGGGAACATTCAGTACTTC. The chain links TRBV15 to TRBJ2-4, with D perhaps TRBD2 (5 bases). This CDR3 is 15 amino acids long. CDR1 LNHNV and CDR2 YYDKDF come from the germline V gene (reference sequence). V lost 3 bases to trimming and J lost 7 bases, with 16 bases between them.

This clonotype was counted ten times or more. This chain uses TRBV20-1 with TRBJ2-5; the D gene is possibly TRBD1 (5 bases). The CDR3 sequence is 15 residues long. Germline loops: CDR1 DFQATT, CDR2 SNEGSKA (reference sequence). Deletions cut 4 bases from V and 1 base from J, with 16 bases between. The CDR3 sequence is CSAIEVGRVQETQYF. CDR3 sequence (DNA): TGCAGTGCTATCGAGGTGGGCAGGGTCCAAGAGACCCAGTACTTC.